Presented here are 11 T cell receptor beta chains from one specimen sequenced in a study of blood T cells in healthy people across ages. The second PCR ran roughly 7 to 11 cycles with a sample-barcoded 5' primer and J-beta primers. Each CDR3 protein is one row after TCRdb ran MiXCR on the 5' RACE reads. The sample lists 1.5 million or so distinct CDR3 sequences, 42% seen once, with roughly 7.9% in the top ten. The sequenced sample consisted of blood. These receptors originate from a woman aged 18 to 35 in good health.

J is TRBJ2-7 and V is TRBV24-1, with 8 bases aligning to TRBD2. CDR1 is KGHDR, CDR2 SFDVKD, per germline. Losses at the gene ends were 9 bases for V and 7 bases for J; bases not matched to a gene: 10. The CDR3 runs to 13 residues. CDR3 sequence: CATPGGFHNEQYF. Written as DNA, the CDR3 is TGTGCCACCCCGGGGGGGTTCCACAATGAGCAGTACTTC.

V and J are TRBV6-1 and TRBJ1-2; no clear D. V lost 4 bases and J 2 bases, leaving 11 bases between the germline ends. Germline lookup yields CDR1 MNHNS and CDR2 SASEGT. The CDR3 length is 14 residues. The DNA for the CDR3 is TGTGCCAGCAGTGTGTACGACGGGAACTATGGCTACACCTTC. This codes for CASSVYDGNYGYTF.

The genes are TRBV20-1 and TRBJ1-2; 8 nucleotides match TRBD1. The CDR3 totals 18 residues. CDR1 and CDR2 from the germline V gene are DFQATT and SNEGSKA (reference sequence). V lost 0 bases, J lost 2 bases, and 14 bases stayed unmatched. As DNA, the CDR3 is TGCAGTGCTAGAGATTGGGTAGGACAGGGAAGAGGGAACTATGGCTACACCTTC. It translates to CSARDWVGQGRGNYGYTF.

V gene TRBV6-1 combines with J gene TRBJ1-6; a possible D gene is TRBD1 (5 bases). Germline V gives CDR1 MNHNS, CDR2 SASEGT. V lost 2 bases, J lost 15 bases, and 14 bases lay in between. This CDR3 contains 13 residues. The CDR3 spells CASSEPNGGSLHF. For the CDR3, the DNA is TGTGCCAGCAGTGAACCAAACGGGGGTAGCCTCCACTTT.

Only a few counts were recorded for this clonotype. V and J are TRBV7-2 and TRBJ2-7; D unclear. The CDR3 has 13 amino acids. Trimming took 4 bases from V and 3 from J, leaving 10 bases between them. The germline V gene encodes CDR1 SGHTA and CDR2 FQGNSA. DNA of the CDR3: TGTGCCAGCAGCTCTAATCCTCTCTACGAGCAGTACTTC. Translating it yields CASSSNPLYEQYF. The whole variable domain, remainder taken from reference TRBV7-2 and TRBJ2-7, is GAGVSQSPSNKVTEKGKDVELRCDPISGHTALYWYRQSLGQGLEFLIYFQGNSAPDKSGLPSDRFSAERTGGSVSTLTIQRTQQEDSAVYLCASSSNPLYEQYFGPGTRLTVT.

This clonotype was observed a few times. V gene TRBV12-3 or TRBV12-4 combines with J gene TRBJ2-7; 7 positions match TRBD2. The CDR3 runs 14 residues. V lost 8 bases to trimming and J lost 4 bases; unmatched junction nucleotides: 11. The chain's CDR3 is CASRAAGEGYEQYF. Written as DNA, the CDR3 is TGTGCCAGCCGGGCTGCGGGAGAAGGGTACGAGCAGTACTTC.

The V gene is TRBV2, the J gene TRBJ2-3; D uncertain. The CDR3 covers 13 residues. Trimming pared 4 bases from V and 8 bases from J, leaving 13 bases between. Germline CDR1 reads SNHLY; CDR2 reads FYNNEI. The CDR3 DNA reads TGTGCCAGCAGTGTGACCCTCGTTGGTACGCAGTATTTT. This gives the protein CASSVTLVGTQYF. The full variable domain, completed using reference TRBV2 and TRBJ2-3, is EPEVTQTPSHQVTQMGQEVILRCVPISNHLYFYWYRQILGQKVEFLVSFYNNEISEKSEIFDDQFSVERPDGSNFTLKIRSTKLEDSAMYFCASSVTLVGTQYFGPGTRLTVL.

This clonotype was found a few times. This rearrangement joins TRBV4-1 to TRBJ2-1; D may correspond to TRBD1 or TRBD2 (5 bases each). The V gene lost 6 bases and the J gene lost 8 bases, with 14 bases spanning the gap. Germline-derived CDR1 and CDR2 are MGHRA and YSYEKL. This CDR3 region has 13 residues. This chain's CDR3 is CASRKSGTDEQFF. The CDR3 bases are TGCGCCAGCAGGAAAAGTGGGACCGATGAGCAGTTCTTC.

The chain joins TRBV20-1 to TRBJ2-7; TRBD1 aligns across 12 bases. V trimming: 2 bases; J trimming: 4 bases; junction bases outside the gene matches: 9. Germline lookup yields CDR1 DFQATT and CDR2 SNEGSKA (reference sequence). The CDR3 spans 16 residues. The CDR3 DNA follows: TGCAGTGCTAGACCGAGTCCGGGACAGGGGGCATACGAGCAGTACTTC. Translation: CSARPSPGQGAYEQYF.

This clonotype came up a few times. The chain couples TRBV4-1 to TRBJ2-2; D remains ambiguous. This CDR3 is built from 12 residues. The V gene lost 5 bases and the J gene lost 3 bases, with 4 bases spanning the gap. CDR1 MGHRA and CDR2 YSYEKL come from the germline V gene. The DNA of the CDR3 is TGCGCCAGCAGCGCGTACACCGGGGAGCTGTTTTTT. Its protein product is CASSAYTGELFF.

The chain links TRBV20-1 to TRBJ2-1, with D possibly matching TRBD1 (6 bases). The length of the CDR3 is 11 residues. The germline V and J ends were trimmed by 8 bases and 13 bases, with 18 bases remaining between them. Germline assignment: CDR1 DFQATT and CDR2 SNEGSKA (reference sequence). CDR3 in amino acids: CSTPRGREQFF. The DNA of the CDR3 is TGCAGTACCCCCAGGGGCCGTGAACAGTTCTTC.